A selection of T cell receptor beta chains follows, all from one sample in a study of shared T cell receptors in the human thymus. Method: immunoSEQ multiplex PCR; TCRdb's copy keeps in-frame clones and lacks some. The sample records some 720,000 clones, 88% being singletons. The same sample was also studied in work on human thymus T cells.

Source material: thymocytes. The source is a boy younger than two with a congenital heart defect. CDR3s include the opening cysteine and the closing phenylalanine or tryptophan. D genes are given only for firm matches. Clone size, where shown, is once, few, many, or a class for clones that have expanded.

>TRBD1|TRBJ1-5|NA|TRBV28
TGTGCCAGCAGTTCACGGACAGGGGGTAAGGGCAATCAGCCCCAGCATTTT
CASSSRTGGKGNQPQHF
>NA|TRBJ2-7|NA|TRBV6-6
TGTGCCAGCAGTTACTCGAACCGGGAGCGCGTGGGGGAGCAGTACTTC
CASSYSNRERVGEQYF
>NA|TRBJ2-4|NA|TRBV9
TGTGCCAGCAGCGTATCGATGCGGGTAAACATTCAGTACTTC
CASSVSMRVNIQYF
>TRBD1|TRBJ1-2|NA|TRBV6-1
TGTGCCAGCAGTCCCGGCCCGGGACAGGACTATGGCTACACCTTC
CASSPGPGQDYGYTF
>TRBD1|TRBJ1-4|NA|TRBV28
TGTGCCAGCAGTTTAGTCGATCCGGGACAGGGTGGGGAAAAACTGTTTTTT
CASSLVDPGQGGEKLFF
>TRBD2|TRBJ2-3|NA|TRBV27
TGTGCCAGCAGGGCGGCGGGAGGGGGGTCAGATACGCAGTATTTT
CASRAAGGGSDTQYF
>NA|TRBJ1-4|NA|TRBV15
TGTGCCACCAGCAGAAAGGGCAGGGCTGAAAAACTGTTTTTT
CATSRKGRAEKLFF
>TRBD1|TRBJ2-2|once|TRBV5-5
TGTGCCAGCAGTTTGACAGGGGGCACGGGCACCGGGGAGCTGTTTTTT
CASSLTGGTGTGELFF
>NA|TRBJ1-1|few|TRBV7-8
TGTGCCAGCAGCTTAGCACAATCACTGAACACTGAAGCTTTCTTT
CASSLAQSLNTEAFF
>NA|TRBJ2-3|NA|TRBV27
TGTGCCAGCAGTTTGACGCTGGGGCAGGCCCTAATGGATACGCAGTATTTT
CASSLTLGQALMDTQYF
>NA|TRBJ2-3|NA|TRBV6-4
TGTGCCAGCAGTGACTCGGGCGGGGTCGGAGATACGCAGTATTTT
CASSDSGGVGDTQYF
>TRBD2|TRBJ2-5|NA|TRBV4-2
TGTGCCAGCAGCCAAGAGGGGGGGGAGACCCAGTACTTC
CASSQEGGETQYF
>TRBD2|TRBJ2-2|few|TRBV4-3
TGCGCCAGCAGCTTAAAAGGGGGCCTAGCGGGGGGAACCGGGGAGCTGTTTTTT
CASSLKGGLAGGTGELFF
>TRBD1|TRBJ2-2|NA|TRBV11-2
TGTGCCAGCAGCCAACTACAGGGGGCGAACGGGGAGCTGTTTTTT
CASSQLQGANGELFF
>NA|TRBJ2-7|NA|TRBV6-7
TGTGCCAGCAGTTACCCCACCTACGAGCAGTACTTC
CASSYPTYEQYF
>TRBD2|TRBJ2-7|NA|TRBV9
TGTGCCAGCAGCGAGGGGACTAGCGGGTACGAGCAGTACTTC
CASSEGTSGYEQYF
>NA|TRBJ1-3|NA|TRBV14
TGTGCCAGCAGCCTAAACCGGGGTGTGGGAAACACCATATATTTT
CASSLNRGVGNTIYF
>NA|TRBJ2-5|NA|TRBV18
TGTGCCAGCTCGGCAGCCCGAGGGAGTGGCGAGACCCAGTACTTC
CASSAARGSGETQYF
>TRBD2|TRBJ2-3|NA|TRBV4-2
TGTGCCAGCAGCCAGAAAGGGACTAGCGGGAGAGATACGCAGTATTTT
CASSQKGTSGRDTQYF
>TRBD2|TRBJ2-7|NA|TRBV11-3
TGTGCCAGCAGCTTAGGTGGTAGCGGGAGCTACGAGCAGTACTTC
CASSLGGSGSYEQYF
>TRBD1|TRBJ1-2|NA|TRBV6-5
TGTGCCAGCAGTTCCAACCGGGACAGGGAGTATGGCTACACCTTC
CASSSNRDREYGYTF
>TRBD1|TRBJ2-2|NA|TRBV6-1
TGTGCCAGCAGTGGGAGACAGGGGGACACCGGGGAGCTGTTTTTT
CASSGRQGDTGELFF
>TRBD2|TRBJ2-1|NA|TRBV27
TGTGCCAGCACCCCCTGGGTGCCAGCGGGAAGTGAGCAGTTCTTC
CASTPWVPAGSEQFF
>NA|TRBJ2-3|NA|TRBV21-1
TGTGCCAGCAGCTGGCCGGGACTAGCGACGACCGCTAGCACAGATACGCAGTATTTT
CASSWPGLATTASTDTQYF
>TRBD1|TRBJ2-1|NA|TRBV2
TGTGCCAGCACCAAGACAGGGTTCCGGGATGAGCAGTTCTTC
CASTKTGFRDEQFF
>NA|TRBJ2-2|NA|TRBV29-1
TGCAGCGTTGAAGTCCGGAGACCGAACACCGGGGAGCTGTTTTTT
CSVEVRRPNTGELFF
>NA|TRBJ1-1|NA|TRBV5-6
TGTGCCAGCAGCTTGACAGTCCCACTCACCACTCTAAACACTGAAGCTTTCTTT
CASSLTVPLTTLNTEAFF
>NA|TRBJ1-1|NA|TRBV10-1
TGCGCCAGCAGTGAGGGACCCAGGGCAGCTTTCTTT
CASSEGPRAAFF
>TRBD2|TRBJ2-5|NA|TRBV13
TGTGCCAGCAGCCTTGCGAGGACTAGCGGGAAGGAGACCCAGTACTTC
CASSLARTSGKETQYF
>NA|TRBJ1-4|NA|TRBV28
TGTGCCAGCAGTTTAAAGGAGGGGGAAAAACTGTTTTTT
CASSLKEGEKLFF
>NA|TRBJ2-7|NA|TRBV4-2
TGTGCCAGCAGCCAAGCGGGGTTCTCCTACGAGCAGTACTTC
CASSQAGFSYEQYF
>TRBD1|TRBJ1-4|NA|TRBV2
TGTGCCAGCAGTTATCGACAGGGAGGAGAAAAACTGTTTTTT
CASSYRQGGEKLFF
>TRBD2|TRBJ2-3|NA|TRBV29-1
TGCAGCGTCTTCAACCCCGCTAGCGGGAGCGGCGTCAGCACAGATACGCAGTATTTT
CSVFNPASGSGVSTDTQYF
>TRBD1|TRBJ1-2|few|TRBV6-6
TGTGCCAGCAGTACCACGACAGGGGACTATGGCTACACCTTC
CASSTTTGDYGYTF
>NA|TRBJ2-1|NA|TRBV5-1
TGCGCCAGCAGCTTGGGACTAGTGGGAGGTAATGAGCAGTTCTTC
CASSLGLVGGNEQFF
>NA|TRBJ2-7|once|TRBV5-1
TGCGCCAGCAGCCCCGGGAACTACGAGCAGTACTTC
CASSPGNYEQYF
>NA|TRBJ2-1|NA|TRBV7-9
TGTGCCAGCAGCGCGGGACCCCTCAATGAGCAGTTCTTC
CASSAGPLNEQFF
>TRBD2|TRBJ2-3|NA|TRBV4-1
TGCGCCAGCAGCCACCATAGGGCTACTAGCGCCCCCACAGATACGCAGTATTTT
CASSHHRATSAPTDTQYF
>NA|TRBJ2-3|few|TRBV15
TGTGCCACCAGCAGAGAACAGCGGGCCACAGATACGCAGTATTTT
CATSREQRATDTQYF
>TRBD2|TRBJ2-1|NA|TRBV27
TGTGCCAGCCGCCGACAGTGGACTAGCGTTGGTGAGCAGTTCTTC
CASRRQWTSVGEQFF
>TRBD1|TRBJ1-1|NA|TRBV14
TGTGCCAGCAGCCGAAAGACAGGGGGATACGGTGGTGAAGCTTTCTTT
CASSRKTGGYGGEAFF
>NA|TRBJ2-2|NA|TRBV27
TGTGCCAGCAGTCCCCCGGGACATAGGAACACCGGGGAGCTGTTTTTT
CASSPPGHRNTGELFF